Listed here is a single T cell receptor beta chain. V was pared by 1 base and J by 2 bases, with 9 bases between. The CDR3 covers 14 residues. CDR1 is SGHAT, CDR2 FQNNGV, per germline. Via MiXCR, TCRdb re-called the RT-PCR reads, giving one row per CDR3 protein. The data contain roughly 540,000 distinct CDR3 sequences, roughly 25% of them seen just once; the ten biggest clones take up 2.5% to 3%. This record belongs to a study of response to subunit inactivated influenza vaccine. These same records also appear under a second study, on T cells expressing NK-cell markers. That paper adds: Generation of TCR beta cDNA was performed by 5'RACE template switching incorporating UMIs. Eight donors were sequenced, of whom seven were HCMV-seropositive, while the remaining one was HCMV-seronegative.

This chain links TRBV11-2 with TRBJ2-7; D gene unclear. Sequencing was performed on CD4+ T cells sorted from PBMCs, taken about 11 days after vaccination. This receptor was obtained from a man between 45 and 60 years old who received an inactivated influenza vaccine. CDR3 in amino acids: CASSLGRNAYEQYF. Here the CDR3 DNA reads TGTGCCAGCAGCTTAGGCAGGAACGCCTACGAGCAGTACTTC.